One sample yielded the 22 T cell receptor beta chains listed below, sequenced in a study of blood T cell repertoires in COVID-19. Measured with immunoSEQ multiplex PCR; TCRdb has only the in-frame clones, and not every one. The data show around 200,000 clones, with 85% to 90% seen just once and about 4.5% held by the top ten. The sequencing sample was made of peripheral blood. Every receptor here comes from a man aged 50 to 60 with acute or convalescent COVID-19.

V and J are TRBV2 and TRBJ2-2, with D perhaps matching TRBD1 (5 bases). Trimming took 7 bases from V and 2 from J, leaving 14 bases between them. CDR3 size: 15 residues. CDR1 and CDR2 (germline): SNHLY, FYNNEI. CDR3 sequence (DNA): TGTGCCAGCAAAAAGGGGCGTATAAACACCGGGGAGCTGTTTTTT. It specifies CASKKGRINTGELFF.

The chain links TRBV12-3 or TRBV12-4 to TRBJ1-1; TRBD1 might be the D (6 bases). Trimming removed 4 bases from V and 4 bases from J, with 10 bases in between. The CDR3 loop spans 13 amino acids. The CDR3 loop reads CASSYREGTEAFF. For the CDR3, the DNA is TGTGCCAGCAGTTACAGGGAGGGCACTGAAGCTTTCTTT.

The chain carries TRBV10-2 and TRBJ1-1; no reliable D call. Germline assignment: CDR1 WSHSY and CDR2 SAAADI. Trimming left V 6 bases short and J 3 bases short, with 5 bases between. The CDR3 totals 11 residues. The CDR3 reads CASRDYTEAFF. CDR3 in DNA: TGCGCCAGCAGAGACTACACTGAAGCTTTCTTT.

The chain uses TRBV6-5 and TRBJ2-6; D ambiguous. The CDR3 totals 13 residues. From germline, CDR1 is MNHEY and CDR2 SVGAGI. V gave up 8 bases and J gave up 0 bases, with 5 bases separating them. The CDR3 DNA is TGTGCCAGCTCAAACTCTGGGGCCAACGTCCTGACTTTC. As protein: CASSNSGANVLTF.

V and J are TRBV6-6 and TRBJ2-3; 7 bases are shared with TRBD1. The CDR3 sequence is 15 residues long. The trim removed 6 bases at V and 0 bases at J, leaving 6 bases unmatched. Germline V gene data show CDR1 as MNHNY and CDR2 as SVGAGI (reference sequence). The CDR3 bases are TGTGCCAGCAGCCCGACACAGGGGAGCACAGATACGCAGTATTTT. As protein: CASSPTQGSTDTQYF.

The chain links TRBV6-1 to TRBJ1-2; D remains ambiguous. Germline V gene sequence: CDR1 MNHNS, CDR2 SASEGT. This CDR3 has 15 amino acids. The V gene lost 2 bases and the J gene lost 1 base, with 11 bases spanning the gap. For the CDR3, the DNA is TGTGCCAGCAGTGAACTTAACACCAATAACTATGGCTACACCTTC. The encoded protein is CASSELNTNNYGYTF.

Details on this clone: Other DNA sequences within the sample encode an identical CDR3. The rearrangement links TRBV19 to TRBJ1-2; D may be TRBD1 (6 bases). Germline V lookup: CDR1 LNHDA, CDR2 SQIVND (reference sequence). V was shortened by 1 base and J by 0 bases, with 6 bases between the two germline ends. This CDR3 comprises 14 residues. For the CDR3, the DNA is TGTGCCAGTAGTATAGGGACAGCTAACTATGGCTACACCTTC. Its protein is CASSIGTANYGYTF.

This chain links TRBV30 with TRBJ2-7; TRBD1 matches 7 bases. The germline V gene encodes CDR1 GTSNPN and CDR2 SVGIG (reference sequence). The CDR3 totals 13 residues. V lost 2 bases and J lost 6; bases outside the gene matches: 7. CDR3 residues: CAWSSTGAGEQYF. The CDR3 bases are TGTGCCTGGAGTTCTACAGGGGCTGGCGAGCAGTACTTC.

This clone came up once. Other DNA sequences in the sample encode the same CDR3. The rearrangement joins TRBV6-1 to TRBJ1-2, with D perhaps TRBD1 (5 bases). The CDR3 is made up of 13 amino acids. With 2 bases removed from V and 2 bases from J, the gap between germline ends came to 6 bases. The V gene's germline CDR1 is MNHNS and CDR2 SASEGT. CDR3: CASSEQGNYGYTF. CDR3 sequence (DNA): TGTGCCAGCAGTGAACAGGGCAACTATGGCTACACCTTC.

This chain joins TRBV3-1 (or the pseudogene TRBV3-2) and TRBJ1-2; D is possibly TRBD1 (6 bases). The V gene's germline CDR1 is LGHDT and CDR2 YNNKEL (reference sequence). CDR3 length equals 15 residues. V was clipped by 4 bases and J by 8 bases, with 20 bases between them. DNA of the CDR3: TGTGCCAGCAGCCTCCGACAGGCGGGGGAACGGGGCTACACCTTC. Translation gives CASSLRQAGERGYTF.

The chain links TRBV7-8 to TRBJ2-7; 11 bases fit TRBD1. The CDR3 loop spans 14 amino acids. Germline V lookup: CDR1 SGHVS, CDR2 FQNEAQ. Losses at the gene ends were 3 bases for V and 5 bases for J; bases not matched to a gene: 3. Here the CDR3 DNA reads TGTGCCAGCAGCTTCGGGACAGGGGGTAACGAGCAGTACTTC. Translated: CASSFGTGGNEQYF.

The V and J genes are TRBV30 and TRBJ1-1; D gene unclear. The CDR3 runs 11 residues. CDR1 GTSNPN and CDR2 SVGIG come from the germline V gene (reference sequence). V lost 2 bases and J lost 3, with 4 bases in between. CDR3 residues: CAWSPYTEAFF. The CDR3 coding sequence is TGTGCCTGGAGTCCGTACACTGAAGCTTTCTTT.

This clone was seen once. This chain joins TRBV5-1 and TRBJ2-2; 13 bases agree with TRBD2. CDR3 size: 16 residues. V was clipped by 4 bases and J by 1 base; unmatched bases: 1. Germline V CDR1 and CDR2: SGHRS, YFSETQ. The CDR3: CASSGLAGVNTGELFF. The CDR3 DNA is TGCGCCAGCAGCGGACTAGCGGGGGTGAACACCGGGGAGCTGTTTTTT.

The chain combines TRBV6-5 with TRBJ1-5; 7 nucleotides align to TRBD1. CDR3 length: 14 residues. Per the germline V gene, CDR1 is MNHEY and CDR2 is SVGAGI. Trimming removed 6 bases from V and 7 bases from J; junction bases left unmatched: 9. CDR3 in DNA: TGTGCCAGCAGCATACAGGGGCCAGGGCAGCCCCAGCATTTT. Amino acids: CASSIQGPGQPQHF.

The rearrangement links TRBV10-3 to TRBJ1-1; no clear D. CDR1 and CDR2 from the germline V gene are ENHRY and SYGVKD. V lost 5 bases, J lost 4 bases, and 14 bases lay in between. This CDR3 region has 14 residues. Here the CDR3 reads CAISPGRESTEAFF. Written as DNA, the CDR3 is TGTGCCATCAGTCCTGGACGGGAGAGCACTGAAGCTTTCTTT.

The rearrangement joins TRBV10-3 to TRBJ1-2, with a weak D call TRBD1 (5 bases). The CDR3 runs 14 residues. Germline CDR1 ENHRY, CDR2 SYGVKD. The V and J ends lost 0 bases and 7 bases respectively, with 12 bases between them. The CDR3 sequence is CAISESGGDGGYTF. CDR3 sequence (DNA): TGTGCCATCAGTGAGTCGGGAGGGGATGGTGGCTACACCTTC.

V and J are TRBV10-2 and TRBJ1-2; D unclear. Per germline, CDR1 WSHSY and CDR2 SAAADI. V was shortened by 10 bases and J by 0 bases, with 15 bases between the two germline ends. CDR3 length: 14 amino acids. CDR3 sequence reads: CATTGGRANYGYTF. DNA of the CDR3: TGCGCCACCACGGGAGGACGAGCTAACTATGGCTACACCTTC.

The chain combines TRBV12-5 with TRBJ1-1; 12 bases are a match to TRBD1. The CDR3 is made up of 15 amino acids. Germline V lookup: CDR1 LGHNT, CDR2 FRNRAP. Losses at the gene ends were 7 bases for V and 7 bases for J; bases not matched to a gene: 10. The CDR3 region has the DNA TGTGCTAGTGAACCGGGACAGGGGGCGCGCGGTGAAGCTTTCTTT. Amino acid sequence: CASEPGQGARGEAFF.

This clone was seen only a few times. V and J are TRBV7-8 and TRBJ1-2; 9 bases agree with TRBD1. J lost 7 bases, V lost 5 bases, and 8 bases had no gene match. This CDR3 has 14 amino acids. Germline V gene data show CDR1 as SGHVS and CDR2 as FQNEAQ. The CDR3 sequence: CASSQAGTGFGYTF. DNA of the CDR3: TGTGCCAGCAGCCAAGCTGGGACAGGGTTTGGCTACACCTTC.

The chain joins TRBV18 to TRBJ1-6, with 8 bases identical to TRBD1. CDR3 length: 19 residues. Per germline, CDR1 KGHSH and CDR2 LQKENI. V shed 3 bases and J 0 bases; nucleotides not matched to a gene: 10. The CDR3 region has the DNA TGTGCCAGCTCACCCTGGGGGACCAGGGGGCACTCCTATAATTCACCCCTCCACTTT. It translates to CASSPWGTRGHSYNSPLHF. Full variable domain (remainder filled in from reference TRBV18 and TRBJ1-6): NAGVMQNPRHLVRRRGQEARLRCSPMKGHSHVYWYRQLPEEGLKFMVYLQKENIIDESGMPKERFSAEFPKEGPSILRIQQVVRGDSAAYFCASSPWGTRGHSYNSPLHFGNGTRLTVT.

This chain connects TRBV4-1 to TRBJ2-7; 11 nucleotides line up with TRBD1. This CDR3 comprises 14 residues. After removal of 1 base from V and 5 bases from J, the junction contained 1 base not matched to a gene. Germline lookup yields CDR1 MGHRA and CDR2 YSYEKL. CDR3 in DNA: TGCGCCAGCAGCCAAGGGACAGGGGGCCACGAGCAGTACTTC. Translating gives CASSQGTGGHEQYF.

CDR3 protein: CSAGESYGYTF. The CDR3 DNA follows: TGCAGCGCAGGGGAAAGTTATGGCTACACCTTC. The chain is built from TRBV29-1 and TRBJ1-2; a weak D match, TRBD1 (6 bases). V gave up 7 bases and J gave up 5 bases, with 11 bases separating them. The CDR3 has 11 residues. CDR1 and CDR2 (germline): SQVTM, ANQGSEA.